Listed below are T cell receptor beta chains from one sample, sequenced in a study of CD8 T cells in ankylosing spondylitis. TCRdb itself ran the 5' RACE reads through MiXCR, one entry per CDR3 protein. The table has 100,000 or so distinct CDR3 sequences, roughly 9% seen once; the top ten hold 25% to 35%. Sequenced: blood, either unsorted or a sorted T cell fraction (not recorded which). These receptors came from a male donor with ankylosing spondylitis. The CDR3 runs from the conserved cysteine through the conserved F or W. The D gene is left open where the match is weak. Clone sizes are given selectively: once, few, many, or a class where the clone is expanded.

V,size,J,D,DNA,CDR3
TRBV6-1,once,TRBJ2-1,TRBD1,TGTGCCAGCAGTGAAGTAGGGACAGTTAGCTCCTACAATGAGCAGTTCTTC,CASSEVGTVSSYNEQFF
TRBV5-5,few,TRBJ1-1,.,TGTGCCAGCAGCGACAGAAGTTTCTTTGAAGCTTTCTTT,CASSDRSFFEAFF
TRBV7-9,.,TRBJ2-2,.,TGTGCCAGCAGCTCCGCGGTCCGGCTAGACACCGGGGAGCTGTTTTTT,CASSSAVRLDTGELFF
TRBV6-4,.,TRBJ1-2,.,TGTGCCAGCAGTGATTTCGCTAATGGCTACACCTTC,CASSDFANGYTF
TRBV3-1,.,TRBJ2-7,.,TGTGCCAGCAGCCAGGGACCACCGGACGAGCAGTACTTC,CASSQGPPDEQYF
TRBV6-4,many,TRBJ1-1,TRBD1,TGTGCCAGCAAAGACAGGGCTCTGAACACTGAAGCTTTCTTT,CASKDRALNTEAFF
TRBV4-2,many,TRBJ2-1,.,TGTGCCAGCAGCCTCACCGGATACGGCTATAATGAGCAGTTCTTC,CASSLTGYGYNEQFF
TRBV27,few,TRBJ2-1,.,TGTGCCAGCAGTCTCTCCTACAATGAGCAGTTCTTC,CASSLSYNEQFF
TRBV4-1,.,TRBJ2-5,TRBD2,TGCGCCAGCAGCCAAGCACTAGCGGCCGAGGGGGAGACCCAGTACTTC,CASSQALAAEGETQYF
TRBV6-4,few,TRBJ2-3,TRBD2,TGTGCCAGCAGTGACTCGTCGGGAGGGCATGCAGATACGCAGTATTTT,CASSDSSGGHADTQYF
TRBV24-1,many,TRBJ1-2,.,TGTGCCACCAGTGATGCGGGGGGCTATGGCTACACCTTC,CATSDAGGYGYTF
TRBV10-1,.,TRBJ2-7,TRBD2,TGCGCCAGCAGTGACCGTTCCGCGGGGGGCACGTACGAGCAGTACTTC,CASSDRSAGGTYEQYF
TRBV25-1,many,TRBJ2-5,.,TGTGCCAGCAGCGGAATCGGTGGGATAGAGACCCAGTACTTC,CASSGIGGIETQYF
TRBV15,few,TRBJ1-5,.,TGTGCCACCAGCGGCGGAGGTAATCAGCCCCAGCATTTT,CATSGGGNQPQHF
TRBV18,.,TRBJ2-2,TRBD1,TGTGCCAGCTCCCCGCAGGGGGCTCACACCGGGGAGCTGTTTTTT,CASSPQGAHTGELFF
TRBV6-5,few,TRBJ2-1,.,TGTGCCAGCAGTTCACTAGCCCCTACCTACAATGAGCAGTTCTTC,CASSSLAPTYNEQFF
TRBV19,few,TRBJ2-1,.,TGTGCCAGTCTAACGGGGGGCTTTGACTACAATGAGCAGTTCTTC,CASLTGGFDYNEQFF
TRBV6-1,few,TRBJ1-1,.,TGTGCCAGCAGTGAATCAGGAGGGGACACTGAAGCTTTCTTT,CASSESGGDTEAFF
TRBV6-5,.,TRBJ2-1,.,TGTGCCAGCAGTTTGACCGGTGAGCAGTTCTTC,CASSLTGEQFF
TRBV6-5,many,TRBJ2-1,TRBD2,TGTGCCAGCAGTTTTTTAGCGGGAGTAGGCAATGAGCAGTTCTTC,CASSFLAGVGNEQFF
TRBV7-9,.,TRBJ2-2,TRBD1,TGTGCCAGCAGCCCCCGGACAGGAGACACCGGGGAGCTGTTTTTT,CASSPRTGDTGELFF
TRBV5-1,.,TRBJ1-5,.,TGCGCCAGCAGTTGGGAGGGGGGGAATCAGCCCCAGCATTTT,CASSWEGGNQPQHF
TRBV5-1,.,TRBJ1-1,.,TGCGCCAGCAGCTTCGGGCCAAATGAACAAGCTTTCTTT,CASSFGPNEQAFF
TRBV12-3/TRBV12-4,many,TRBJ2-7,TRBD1,TGTGCCAGCAGATTGACAGGGGCCTCCTACGAGCAGTACTTC,CASRLTGASYEQYF
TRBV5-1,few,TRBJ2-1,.,TGCGCCAACAGCTTGGATAGTTTAGGGCCAAACAATGAGCAGTTCTTC,CANSLDSLGPNNEQFF
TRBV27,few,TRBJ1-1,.,TGTGCCAGCAAGGGGGGGCTTGAAGCTTTCTTT,CASKGGLEAFF
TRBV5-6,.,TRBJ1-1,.,TGTGCCAGCAGCCGGAGGGGCACTGAAGCTTTCTTT,CASSRRGTEAFF
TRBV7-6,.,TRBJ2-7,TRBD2,TGTGCCAGCAGCTTAGGGACTAGCGCAAGCGAGCAGTACTTC,CASSLGTSASEQYF
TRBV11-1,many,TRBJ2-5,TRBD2,TGTGCCAGCAGCTTAGAGGGGCTAGCGGGAGTGCCCTTCCAATTCCAAGAGACCCAGTACTTC,CASSLEGLAGVPFQFQETQYF
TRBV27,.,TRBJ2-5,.,TGTGCCAGCCTACCGGGGGGCTTACCTGCCCAAGAGACCCAGTACTTC,CASLPGGLPAQETQYF
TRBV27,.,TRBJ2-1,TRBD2,TGTGCCACCCTTAGCGGGATAGGGGTTTACAATGAGCAGTTCTTC,CATLSGIGVYNEQFF
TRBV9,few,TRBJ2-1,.,TGTGCCAGCAGCTCGACTAGTGATGAGCAGTTCTTC,CASSSTSDEQFF
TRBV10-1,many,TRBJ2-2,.,TGCGCCAGCAGTGTGATTAGCACTACCGGGGAGCTGTTTTTT,CASSVISTTGELFF
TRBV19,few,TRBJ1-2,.,TGTTCGTCCGCCGGGGATAGTGACTATGGCTACACCTTC,CSSAGDSDYGYTF
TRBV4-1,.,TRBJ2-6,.,TGCGCCAGCAGCCCTCTCTCTGGGGCCAACGTCCTGACTTTC,CASSPLSGANVLTF